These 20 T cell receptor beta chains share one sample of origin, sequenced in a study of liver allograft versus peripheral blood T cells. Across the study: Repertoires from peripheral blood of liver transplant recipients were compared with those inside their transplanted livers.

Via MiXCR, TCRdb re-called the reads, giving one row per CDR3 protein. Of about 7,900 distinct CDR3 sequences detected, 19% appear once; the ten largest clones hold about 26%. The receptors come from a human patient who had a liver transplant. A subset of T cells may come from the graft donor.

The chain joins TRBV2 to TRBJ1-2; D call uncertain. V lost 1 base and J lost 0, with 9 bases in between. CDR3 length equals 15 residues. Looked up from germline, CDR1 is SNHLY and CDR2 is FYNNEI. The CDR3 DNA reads TGTGCCAGCAGTGAAGGGGTAGGGACTAACTATGGCTACACCTTC. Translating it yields CASSEGVGTNYGYTF.

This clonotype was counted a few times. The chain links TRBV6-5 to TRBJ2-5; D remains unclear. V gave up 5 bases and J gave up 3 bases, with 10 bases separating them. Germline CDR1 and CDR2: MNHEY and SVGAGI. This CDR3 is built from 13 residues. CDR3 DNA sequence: TGTGCCAGCAGTCATGACTCAGAAGAGACCCAGTACTTC. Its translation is CASSHDSEETQYF.

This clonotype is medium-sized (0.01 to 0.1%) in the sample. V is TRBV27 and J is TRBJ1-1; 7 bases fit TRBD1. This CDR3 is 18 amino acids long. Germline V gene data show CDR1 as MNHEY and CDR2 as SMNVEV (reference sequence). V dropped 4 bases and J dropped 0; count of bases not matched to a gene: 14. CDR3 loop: CASSWTGGRTRMNTEAFF. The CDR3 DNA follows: TGTGCCAGCAGTTGGACAGGCGGACGGACTAGAATGAACACTGAAGCTTTCTTT.

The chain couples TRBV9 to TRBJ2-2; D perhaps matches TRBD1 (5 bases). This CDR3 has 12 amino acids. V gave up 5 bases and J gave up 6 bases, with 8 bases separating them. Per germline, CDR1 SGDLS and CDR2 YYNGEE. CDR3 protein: CASSDSAGELFF. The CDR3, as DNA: TGTGCCAGCAGTGACAGCGCCGGGGAGCTGTTTTTT.

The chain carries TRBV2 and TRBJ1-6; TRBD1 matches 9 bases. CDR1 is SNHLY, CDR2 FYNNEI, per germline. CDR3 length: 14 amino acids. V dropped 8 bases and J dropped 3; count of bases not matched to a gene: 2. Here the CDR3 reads CASQGQGYNSPLHF. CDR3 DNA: TGTGCCAGCCAGGGACAGGGCTATAATTCACCCCTCCACTTT.

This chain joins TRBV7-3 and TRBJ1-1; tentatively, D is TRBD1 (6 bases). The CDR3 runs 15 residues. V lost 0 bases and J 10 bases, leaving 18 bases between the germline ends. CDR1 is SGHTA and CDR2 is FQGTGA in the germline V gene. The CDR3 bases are TGTGCCAGCAGCTTAACGGGAGGGGGGGAGGGCGGAGCTTTCTTT. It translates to CASSLTGGGEGGAFF.

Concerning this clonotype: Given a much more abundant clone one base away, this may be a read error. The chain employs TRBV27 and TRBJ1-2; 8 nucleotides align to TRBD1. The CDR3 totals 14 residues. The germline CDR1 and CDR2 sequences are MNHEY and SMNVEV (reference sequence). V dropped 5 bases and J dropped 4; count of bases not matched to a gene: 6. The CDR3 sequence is CASSDSGQAYGYTF. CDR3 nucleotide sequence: TGTGCCAGCAGTGACTCGGGACAGGCCTATGGCTACACCTTC.

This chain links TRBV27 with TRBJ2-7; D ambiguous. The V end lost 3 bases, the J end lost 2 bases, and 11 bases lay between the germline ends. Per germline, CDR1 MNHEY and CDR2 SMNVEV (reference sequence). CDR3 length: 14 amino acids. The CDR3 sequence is CASSFMQDAYEQYF. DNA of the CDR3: TGTGCCAGCAGTTTTATGCAGGATGCCTACGAGCAGTACTTC.

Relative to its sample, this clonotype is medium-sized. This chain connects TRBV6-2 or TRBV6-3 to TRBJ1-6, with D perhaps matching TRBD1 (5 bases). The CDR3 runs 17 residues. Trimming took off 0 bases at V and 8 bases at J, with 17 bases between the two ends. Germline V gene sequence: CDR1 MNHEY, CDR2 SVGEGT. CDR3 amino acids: CASSYSTVQVYYSPLHF. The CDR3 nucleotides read TGTGCCAGCAGTTACTCGACGGTACAGGTGTATTATTCACCCCTCCACTTT.

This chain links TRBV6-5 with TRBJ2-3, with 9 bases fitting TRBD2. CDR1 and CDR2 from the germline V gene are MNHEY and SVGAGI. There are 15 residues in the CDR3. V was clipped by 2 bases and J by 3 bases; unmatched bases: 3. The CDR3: CASSYLSGGTDTQYF. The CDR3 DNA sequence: TGTGCCAGCAGTTACCTCAGCGGGGGGACAGATACGCAGTATTTT.

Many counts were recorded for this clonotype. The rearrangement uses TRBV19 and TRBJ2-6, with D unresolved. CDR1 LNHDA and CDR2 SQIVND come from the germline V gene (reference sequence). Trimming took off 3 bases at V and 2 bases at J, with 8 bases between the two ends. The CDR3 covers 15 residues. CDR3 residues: CASSISFAGANVLTF. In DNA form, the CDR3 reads TGTGCCAGTAGTATCTCTTTCGCTGGGGCCAACGTCCTGACTTTC.

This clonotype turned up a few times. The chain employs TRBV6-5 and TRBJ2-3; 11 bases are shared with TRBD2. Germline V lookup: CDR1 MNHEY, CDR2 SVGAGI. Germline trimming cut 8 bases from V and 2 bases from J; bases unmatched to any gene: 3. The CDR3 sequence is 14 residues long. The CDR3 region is CASSSGGFTDTQYF. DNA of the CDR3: TGTGCCAGCTCTAGCGGGGGGTTCACAGATACGCAGTATTTT.

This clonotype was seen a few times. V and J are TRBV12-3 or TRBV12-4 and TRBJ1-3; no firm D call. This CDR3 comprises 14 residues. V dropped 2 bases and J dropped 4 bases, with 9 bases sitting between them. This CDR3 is CASSLSRKGNTIYF. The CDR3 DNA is TGTGCCAGCAGTTTAAGCCGGAAAGGAAACACCATATATTTT.

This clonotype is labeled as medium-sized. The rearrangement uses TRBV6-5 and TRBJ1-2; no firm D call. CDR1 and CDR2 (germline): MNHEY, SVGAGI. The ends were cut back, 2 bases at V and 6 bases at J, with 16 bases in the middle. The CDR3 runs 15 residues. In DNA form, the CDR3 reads TGTGCCAGCAGTTACAGTGGAGGGCTCCTGAATGGCTACACCTTC. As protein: CASSYSGGLLNGYTF.

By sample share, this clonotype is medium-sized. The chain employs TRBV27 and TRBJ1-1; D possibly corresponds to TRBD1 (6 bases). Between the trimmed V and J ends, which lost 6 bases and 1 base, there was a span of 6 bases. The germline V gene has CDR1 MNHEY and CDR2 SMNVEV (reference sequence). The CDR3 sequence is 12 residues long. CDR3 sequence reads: CASSRGNTEAFF. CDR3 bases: TGTGCCAGCAGCAGGGGGAACACTGAAGCTTTCTTT.

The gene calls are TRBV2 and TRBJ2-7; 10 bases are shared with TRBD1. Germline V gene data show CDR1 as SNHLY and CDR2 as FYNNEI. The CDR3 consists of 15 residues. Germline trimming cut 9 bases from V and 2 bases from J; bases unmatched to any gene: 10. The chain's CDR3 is CASEVGTGDPYEQYF. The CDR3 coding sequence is TGTGCCAGTGAGGTTGGGACAGGGGACCCCTACGAGCAGTACTTC.

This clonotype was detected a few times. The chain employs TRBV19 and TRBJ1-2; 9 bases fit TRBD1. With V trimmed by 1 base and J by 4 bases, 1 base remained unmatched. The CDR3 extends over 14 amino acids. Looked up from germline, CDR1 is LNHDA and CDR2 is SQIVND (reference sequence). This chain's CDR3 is CASSIVQGAYGYTF. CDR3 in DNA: TGTGCCAGTAGTATAGTACAGGGGGCCTATGGCTACACCTTC.

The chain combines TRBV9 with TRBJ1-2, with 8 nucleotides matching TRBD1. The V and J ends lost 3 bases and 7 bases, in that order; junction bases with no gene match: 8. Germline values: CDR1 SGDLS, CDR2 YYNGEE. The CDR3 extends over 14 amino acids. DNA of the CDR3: TGTGCCAGCAGCGCTACAGGGGGTACGGGTGGCTACACCTTC. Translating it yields CASSATGGTGGYTF.

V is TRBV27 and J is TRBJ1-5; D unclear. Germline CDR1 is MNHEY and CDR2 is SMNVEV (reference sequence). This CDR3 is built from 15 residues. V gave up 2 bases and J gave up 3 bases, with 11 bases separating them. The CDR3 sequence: CASSLIGGVNQPQHF. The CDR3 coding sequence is TGTGCCAGCAGTTTAATAGGAGGAGTCAATCAGCCCCAGCATTTT.

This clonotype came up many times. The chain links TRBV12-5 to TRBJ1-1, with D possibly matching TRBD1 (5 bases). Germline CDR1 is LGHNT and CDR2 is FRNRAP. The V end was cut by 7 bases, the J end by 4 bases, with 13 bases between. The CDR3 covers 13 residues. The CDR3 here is CASALPGSTEAFF. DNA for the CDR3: TGTGCTAGTGCCCTCCCAGGGAGCACTGAAGCTTTCTTT.